This T cell receptor beta chain comes out of a study of identical twins. Study observations and caveats: Within monozygotic twins, out-of-frame TCR alpha sharing was underestimated by the models. Weaker excess twin sharing was seen among beta out-of-frame sequences. Invariant populations such as MAIT and iNKT cells could partly muddle zero-insertion analyses.

This clonotype has ten or more counts. Its antigen remains unidentified. Germline loops: CDR1 SGHRS, CDR2 YFSETQ. Trimming took off 4 bases at V and 8 bases at J, with 12 bases between the two ends. This CDR3 is 12 amino acids long. Template switching added a universal primer binding site, and final cDNA carried unique molecular identifiers. TCRdb ran MiXCR on the 5' RACE reads and lists one entry per CDR3 protein. This table holds fewer than 450,000 distinct CDR3 sequences, approximately 8.8% found once. The material sequenced was naive T cells sorted from blood. The chain combines TRBV5-1 with TRBJ1-1; the D gene is possibly TRBD1 (6 bases). This TCR was sampled from a woman in her fifties or sixties in good health. The CDR3 protein is CASSDGQPEAFF. The DNA for the CDR3 is TGCGCCAGCAGCGACGGACAGCCAGAAGCTTTCTTT.